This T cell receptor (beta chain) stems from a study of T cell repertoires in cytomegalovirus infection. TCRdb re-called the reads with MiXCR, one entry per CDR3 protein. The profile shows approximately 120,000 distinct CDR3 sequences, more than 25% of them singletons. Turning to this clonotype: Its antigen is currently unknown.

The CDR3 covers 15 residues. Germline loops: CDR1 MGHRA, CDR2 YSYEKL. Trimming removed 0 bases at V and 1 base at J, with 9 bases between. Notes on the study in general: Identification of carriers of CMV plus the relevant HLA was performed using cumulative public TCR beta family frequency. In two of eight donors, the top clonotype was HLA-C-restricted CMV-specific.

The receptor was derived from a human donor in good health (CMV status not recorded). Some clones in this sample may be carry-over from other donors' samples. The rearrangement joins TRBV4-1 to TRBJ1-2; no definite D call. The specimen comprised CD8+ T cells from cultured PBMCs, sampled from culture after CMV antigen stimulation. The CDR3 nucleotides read TGCGCCAGCAGCCAAGATCTCGGATTTAACTATGGCTACACCTTC. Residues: CASSQDLGFNYGYTF.